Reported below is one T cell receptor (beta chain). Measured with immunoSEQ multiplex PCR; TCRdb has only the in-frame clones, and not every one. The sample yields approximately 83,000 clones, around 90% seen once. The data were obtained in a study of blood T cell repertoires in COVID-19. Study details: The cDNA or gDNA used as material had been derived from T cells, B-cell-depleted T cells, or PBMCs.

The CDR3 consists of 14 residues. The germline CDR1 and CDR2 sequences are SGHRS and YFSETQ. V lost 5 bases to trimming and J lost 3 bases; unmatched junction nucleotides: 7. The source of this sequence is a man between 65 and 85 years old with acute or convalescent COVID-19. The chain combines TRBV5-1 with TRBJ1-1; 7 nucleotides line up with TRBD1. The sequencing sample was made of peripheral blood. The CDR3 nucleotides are TGCGCCAGCAGGGCCATTCAGGGGGACACTGAAGCTTTCTTT. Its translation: CASRAIQGDTEAFF.